Listed below are T cell receptor beta chains from one sample, sequenced in a study of blood T cell repertoires in COVID-19. Produced via immunoSEQ multiplex PCR; TCRdb's table is partial and in-frame only. The data contain 250,000 to 350,000 clones, about 86% of them singletons. Sequencing was performed on peripheral blood. The source is a person aged 65-85 years with COVID-19, enrolled during active disease. Both conserved end residues are part of each CDR3. A D gene is named only where the DNA matches it firmly. Rows may omit the clone size; those that give it use once, few, many or a size class.

-,-,TRBJ1-6,TRBV18,CASSPDGLNSPLHF,TGTGCCAGCTCGCCCGACGGACTAAATTCACCCCTCCACTTT
TRBD1,few,TRBJ1-6,TRBV9,CASSVATDRVGSPLHF,TGTGCCAGCAGCGTAGCTACGGACAGGGTTGGATCACCCCTCCACTTT
TRBD1,-,TRBJ2-3,TRBV6-1,CASSEATGGSSTDTQYF,TGTGCCAGCAGTGAAGCAACAGGGGGCTCGAGCACAGATACGCAGTATTTT
TRBD1,-,TRBJ2-1,TRBV9,CASSPRTGPEQFF,TGTGCCAGCAGCCCGCGGACAGGGCCGGAGCAGTTCTTC
-,-,TRBJ2-7,TRBV19,CASSIGSGLGVYEQYF,TGTGCCAGTAGTATCGGATCTGGGCTAGGGGTCTACGAGCAGTACTTC
TRBD1,few,TRBJ1-6,TRBV9,CASSAPTGEQSPLHF,TGTGCCAGCAGCGCCCCGACAGGGGAACAATCACCCCTCCACTTT
-,-,TRBJ2-7,TRBV7-2,CASSSDFSSYEQYF,TGTGCCAGCAGCTCGGACTTCAGCTCCTACGAGCAGTACTTC
-,-,TRBJ1-6,TRBV5-1,CASSGIGGGSNSPLHF,TGCGCCAGCAGCGGAATAGGGGGGGGATCAAATTCACCCCTCCACTTT
TRBD2,few,TRBJ2-7,TRBV7-9,CASSTPSSGGSPYEQYF,TGTGCCAGCAGCACCCCCTCTTCCGGCGGGAGCCCCTACGAGCAGTACTTC
-,-,TRBJ2-7,TRBV7-9,CASSPTGRGGDEQYF,TGTGCCAGCAGCCCGACAGGGCGGGGAGGCGACGAGCAGTACTTC
TRBD2,-,TRBJ2-2,TRBV18,CASSPPKGTSGNTGELFF,TGTGCCAGCTCACCACCGAAAGGGACTAGCGGCAACACCGGGGAGCTGTTTTTT
TRBD1,many,TRBJ1-5,TRBV7-9,CASSLTGGDQPQHF,TGTGCCAGCAGCTTGACAGGGGGAGATCAGCCCCAGCATTTT
TRBD2,-,TRBJ2-3,TRBV9,CASSSSPPSGSWDTQYF,TGTGCCAGCAGCTCCTCCCCACCTAGCGGATCATGGGATACGCAGTATTTT
-,-,TRBJ1-1,TRBV28,CASTPGGGYTEAFF,TGTGCCAGCACCCCCGGCGGCGGATACACTGAAGCTTTCTTT
TRBD1,-,TRBJ1-2,TRBV5-1,CASSLVAQGVFGYTF,TGCGCCAGCAGCTTGGTCGCACAGGGGGTTTTTGGCTACACCTTC
-,-,TRBJ1-4,TRBV11-2,CASSLSYGAGEKLFF,TGTGCCAGCAGCTTATCGTATGGAGCGGGGGAAAAACTGTTTTTT
-,-,TRBJ1-2,TRBV25-1,CASSELGGDYGYTF,TGTGCCAGCAGTGAATTAGGCGGAGACTATGGCTACACCTTC
-,-,TRBJ2-1,TRBV6-5,CASSYGQGFGNEQFF,TGTGCCAGCAGTTACGGTCAGGGGTTTGGTAATGAGCAGTTCTTC
-,-,TRBJ2-3,TRBV27,CASSPTPVADTQYF,TGTGCCAGCAGTCCGACCCCTGTAGCCGATACGCAGTATTTT
-,once,TRBJ2-7,TRBV7-3,CASSETGTRSAEQYF,TGTGCCAGCAGCGAAACCGGGACACGTTCGGCCGAGCAGTACTTC
-,-,TRBJ2-3,TRBV29-1,CSAVRDLSTDTQYF,TGCAGCGCCGTTCGGGACTTAAGCACAGATACGCAGTATTTT
TRBD1,-,TRBJ2-1,TRBV9,CASSVLRGQGISEQFF,TGTGCCAGCAGCGTTCTCCGGGGACAGGGTATTAGTGAGCAGTTCTTC
-,-,TRBJ1-3,TRBV5-8,CASSLRSNTIYF,TGTGCCAGCAGCTTACGCAGTAACACCATATATTTT
TRBD1,-,TRBJ2-4,TRBV5-1,CASSVGQGAYIQYF,TGCGCCAGCAGCGTAGGACAGGGGGCATACATTCAGTACTTC
-,-,TRBJ1-1,TRBV5-4,CASSLTQRATEAFF,TGTGCCAGCAGCTTGACCCAGAGGGCCACTGAAGCTTTCTTT
-,few,TRBJ1-5,TRBV6-2/TRBV6-3,CASSYLDQPQHF,TGTGCCAGCAGTTATTTAGATCAGCCCCAGCATTTT
TRBD1,few,TRBJ2-7,TRBV19,CASSRTGTAGEQYF,TGTGCCAGTAGTAGGACTGGGACAGCTGGCGAGCAGTACTTC
TRBD1,-,TRBJ1-1,TRBV6-1,CASSERGTENTEAFF,TGTGCCAGCAGTGAACGGGGGACAGAGAACACTGAAGCTTTCTTT
TRBD1,-,TRBJ1-2,TRBV5-5,CASSLVRTGVRGYTF,TGTGCCAGCAGCTTGGTTCGGACAGGGGTTAGAGGCTACACCTTC
TRBD1,-,TRBJ2-6,TRBV6-5,CASSRLQGLTNVLTF,TGTGCCAGCAGCCGCCTACAGGGGTTGACCAACGTCCTGACTTTC
-,-,TRBJ1-2,TRBV7-8,CASSLTALNYGYTF,TGTGCCAGCAGCTTGACAGCGCTCAACTATGGCTACACCTTC
-,-,TRBJ1-3,TRBV27,CASRSRYSGNTIYF,TGTGCCAGCAGGTCCAGATACTCTGGAAACACCATATATTTT